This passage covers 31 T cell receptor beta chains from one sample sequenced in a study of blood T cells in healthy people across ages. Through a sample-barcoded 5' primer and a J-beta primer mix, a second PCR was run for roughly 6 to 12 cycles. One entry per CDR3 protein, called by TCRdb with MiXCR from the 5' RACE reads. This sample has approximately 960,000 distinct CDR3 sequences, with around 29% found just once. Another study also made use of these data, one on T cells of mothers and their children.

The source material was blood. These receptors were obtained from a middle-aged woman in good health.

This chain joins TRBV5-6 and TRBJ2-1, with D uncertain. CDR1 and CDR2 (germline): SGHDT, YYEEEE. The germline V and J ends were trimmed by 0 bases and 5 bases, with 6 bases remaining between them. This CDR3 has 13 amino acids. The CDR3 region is CASSLALHNEQFF. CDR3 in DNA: TGTGCCAGCAGCTTGGCCCTCCACAATGAGCAGTTCTTC.

CDR3 nucleotides: TGTGCCAGCAGCGTAGTGTCAGGGAGGGCCAACGTCCTGACTTTC. This translates into CASSVVSGRANVLTF. The chain joins TRBV9 to TRBJ2-6; the D gene is possibly TRBD1 (5 bases). The CDR3 consists of 15 residues. Germline V gene data show CDR1 as SGDLS and CDR2 as YYNGEE. The V end lost 0 bases, the J end lost 5 bases, and 9 bases lay between the germline ends.

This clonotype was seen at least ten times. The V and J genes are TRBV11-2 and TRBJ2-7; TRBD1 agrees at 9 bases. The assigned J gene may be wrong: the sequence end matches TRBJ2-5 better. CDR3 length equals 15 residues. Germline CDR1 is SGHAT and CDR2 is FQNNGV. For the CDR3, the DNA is TGTGCCAGCAGCTTGGGGGACAGGGAACGAGAGACCCAGTACTTC. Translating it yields CASSLGDRERETQYF.

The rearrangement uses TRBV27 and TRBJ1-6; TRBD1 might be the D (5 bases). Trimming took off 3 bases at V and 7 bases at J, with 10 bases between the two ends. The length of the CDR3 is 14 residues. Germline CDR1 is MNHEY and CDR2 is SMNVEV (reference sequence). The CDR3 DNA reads TGTGCCAGCAGTTTTGGGGCAGGGAATTCACCCCTCCACTTT. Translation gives CASSFGAGNSPLHF.

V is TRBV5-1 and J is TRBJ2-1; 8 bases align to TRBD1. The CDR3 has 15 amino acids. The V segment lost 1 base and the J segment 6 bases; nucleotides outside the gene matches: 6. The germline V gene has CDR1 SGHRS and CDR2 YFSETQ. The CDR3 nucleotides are TGCGCCAGCAGCTTGATAGGACAGGGTATCAATGAGCAGTTCTTC. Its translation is CASSLIGQGINEQFF.

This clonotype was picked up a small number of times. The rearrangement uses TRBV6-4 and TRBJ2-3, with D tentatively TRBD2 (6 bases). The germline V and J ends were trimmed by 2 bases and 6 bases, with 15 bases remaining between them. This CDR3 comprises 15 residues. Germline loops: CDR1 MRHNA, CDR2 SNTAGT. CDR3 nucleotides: TGTGCCAGCAGTGACCAGGGACTCGCCGGCGATACGCAGTATTTT. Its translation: CASSDQGLAGDTQYF.

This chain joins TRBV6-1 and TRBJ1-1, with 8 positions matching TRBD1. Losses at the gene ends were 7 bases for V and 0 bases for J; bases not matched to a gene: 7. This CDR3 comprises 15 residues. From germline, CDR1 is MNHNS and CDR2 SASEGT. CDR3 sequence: CASIPGTGMNTEAFF. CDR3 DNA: TGTGCCAGCATTCCCGGGACAGGAATGAACACTGAAGCTTTCTTT.

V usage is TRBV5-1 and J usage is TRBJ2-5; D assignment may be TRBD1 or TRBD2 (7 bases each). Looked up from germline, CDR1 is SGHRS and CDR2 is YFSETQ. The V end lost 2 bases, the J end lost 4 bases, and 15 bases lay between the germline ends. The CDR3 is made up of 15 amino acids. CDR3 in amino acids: CASSLAGTDPETQYF. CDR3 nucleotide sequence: TGCGCCAGCAGCTTAGCGGGGACAGACCCAGAGACCCAGTACTTC.

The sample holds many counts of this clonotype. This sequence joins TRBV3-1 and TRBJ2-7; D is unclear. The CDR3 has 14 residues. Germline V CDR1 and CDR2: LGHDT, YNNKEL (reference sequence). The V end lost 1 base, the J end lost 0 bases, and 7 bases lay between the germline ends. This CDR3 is CASSQGVASYEQYF. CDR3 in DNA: TGTGCCAGCAGCCAAGGGGTGGCCTCCTACGAGCAGTACTTC.

The chain's CDR3 is CASSPEGRTSGYNEQFF. In nucleotides, the CDR3 is TGTGCCAGCAGCCCCGAAGGGCGGACTAGCGGCTACAATGAGCAGTTCTTC. The genes are TRBV7-8 and TRBJ2-1, with 10 bases fitting TRBD2. Trimming removed 5 bases from V and 3 bases from J; junction bases left unmatched: 10. This CDR3 comprises 17 residues. Per the germline V gene, CDR1 is SGHVS and CDR2 is FQNEAQ.

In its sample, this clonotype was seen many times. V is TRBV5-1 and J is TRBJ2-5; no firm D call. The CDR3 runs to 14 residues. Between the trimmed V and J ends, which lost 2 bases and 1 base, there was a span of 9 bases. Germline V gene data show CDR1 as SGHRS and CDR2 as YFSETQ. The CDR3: CASSFNSFQETQYF. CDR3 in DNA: TGCGCCAGCAGCTTTAACAGCTTCCAAGAGACCCAGTACTTC.

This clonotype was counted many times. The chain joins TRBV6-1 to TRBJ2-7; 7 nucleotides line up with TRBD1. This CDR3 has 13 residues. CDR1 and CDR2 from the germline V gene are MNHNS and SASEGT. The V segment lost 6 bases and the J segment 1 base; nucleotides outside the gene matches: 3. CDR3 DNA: TGTGCCAGCAGAGGGACAGCTTCCTACGAGCAGTACTTC. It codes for CASRGTASYEQYF.

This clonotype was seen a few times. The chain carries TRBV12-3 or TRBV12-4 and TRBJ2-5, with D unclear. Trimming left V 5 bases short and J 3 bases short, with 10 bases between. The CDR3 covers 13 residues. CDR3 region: CASSRLRKETQYF. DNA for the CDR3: TGTGCCAGCAGTCGACTTCGGAAAGAGACCCAGTACTTC.

CDR3 region: CASSLLGGNEKLFF. DNA of the CDR3: TGTGCCAGCAGTTTATTGGGTGGGAATGAAAAACTGTTTTTT. The V call is TRBV28, the J call TRBJ1-4; D is unclear. In germline, CDR1 is MDHEN, CDR2 SYDVKM. The germline V and J ends were trimmed by 1 base and 5 bases, with 8 bases remaining between them. The CDR3 has 14 amino acids. The full variable domain, rest sourced from reference TRBV28 and TRBJ1-4, is DVKVTQSSRYLVKRTGEKVFLECVQDMDHENMFWYRQDPGLGLRLIYFSYDVKMKEKGDIPEGYSVSREKKERFSLILESASTNQTSMYLCASSLLGGNEKLFFGSGTQLSVL.

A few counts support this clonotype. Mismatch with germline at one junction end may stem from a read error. As DNA, the CDR3 is TGCGCCAGCAGCCCCGAGGTCACCCTTCTCTCCCACAATGAGCAGTTCTTC. Translation gives CASSPEVTLLSHNEQFF. This chain joins TRBV5-1 and TRBJ2-1, with D hard to call. The CDR3 consists of 17 residues. Germline V gene sequence: CDR1 SGHRS, CDR2 YFSETQ.

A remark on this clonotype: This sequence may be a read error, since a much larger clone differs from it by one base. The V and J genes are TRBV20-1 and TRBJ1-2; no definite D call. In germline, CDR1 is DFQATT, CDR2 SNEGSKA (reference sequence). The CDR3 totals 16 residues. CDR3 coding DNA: TGCAATGCTAGAGAAGCCGGGTCCCACTCATTCTATGGCTACACCTTC. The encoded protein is CNAREAGSHSFYGYTF.

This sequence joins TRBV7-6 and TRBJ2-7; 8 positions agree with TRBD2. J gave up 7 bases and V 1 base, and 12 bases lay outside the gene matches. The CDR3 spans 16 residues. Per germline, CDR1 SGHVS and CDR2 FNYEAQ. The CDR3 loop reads CASSLGRTSSYNEQYF. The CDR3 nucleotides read TGTGCCAGCAGCTTAGGTCGGACTAGCTCCTACAATGAGCAGTACTTC.

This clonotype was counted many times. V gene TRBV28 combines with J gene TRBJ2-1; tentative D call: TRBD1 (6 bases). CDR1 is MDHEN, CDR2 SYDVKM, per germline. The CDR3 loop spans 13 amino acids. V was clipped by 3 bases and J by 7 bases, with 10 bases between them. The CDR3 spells CASSFRGLNEQFF. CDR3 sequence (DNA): TGTGCCAGCAGTTTCAGGGGATTGAATGAGCAGTTCTTC.

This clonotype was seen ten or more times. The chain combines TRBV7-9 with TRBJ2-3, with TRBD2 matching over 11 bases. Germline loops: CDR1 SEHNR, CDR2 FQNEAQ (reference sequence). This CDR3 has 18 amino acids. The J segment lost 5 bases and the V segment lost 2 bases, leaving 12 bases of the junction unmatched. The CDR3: CASSLPPRLAGKLDTQYF. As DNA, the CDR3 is TGTGCCAGCAGCTTACCCCCCCGACTAGCGGGGAAGCTAGATACGCAGTATTTT.

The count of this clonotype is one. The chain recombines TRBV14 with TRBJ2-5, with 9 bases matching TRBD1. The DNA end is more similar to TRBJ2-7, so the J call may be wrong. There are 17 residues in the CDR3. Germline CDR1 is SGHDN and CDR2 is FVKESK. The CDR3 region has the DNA TGTGCCAGCAGCCAAGATAATTGGGGACAGGGAGACTACGAGCAGTACTTC. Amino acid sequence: CASSQDNWGQGDYEQYF.

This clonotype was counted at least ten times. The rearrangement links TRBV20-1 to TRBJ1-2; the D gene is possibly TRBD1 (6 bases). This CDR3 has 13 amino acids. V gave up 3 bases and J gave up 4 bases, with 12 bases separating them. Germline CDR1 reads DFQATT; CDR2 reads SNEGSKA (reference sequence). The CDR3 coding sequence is TGCAGTGCTAGTCGGGGGCCGGCCTATGGCTACACCTTC. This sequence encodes CSASRGPAYGYTF.

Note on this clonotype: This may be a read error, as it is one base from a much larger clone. The CDR3 loop is CACSLKTSGSFNEQFF. DNA of the CDR3: TGTGCCTGCAGCTTAAAAACTAGCGGGAGTTTCAATGAGCAGTTCTTC. The V and J genes are TRBV7-3 and TRBJ2-1; 11 positions agree with TRBD2. The CDR3 is 16 residues long. Germline V gene sequence: CDR1 SGHTA, CDR2 FQGTGA.

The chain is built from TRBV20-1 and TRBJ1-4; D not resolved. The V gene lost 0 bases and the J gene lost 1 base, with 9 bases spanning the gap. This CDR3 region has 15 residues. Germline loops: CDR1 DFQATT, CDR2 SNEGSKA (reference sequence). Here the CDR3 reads CSARDVGRTNEKLFF. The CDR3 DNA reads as TGCAGTGCTAGAGATGTTGGCAGAACTAATGAAAAACTGTTTTTT.

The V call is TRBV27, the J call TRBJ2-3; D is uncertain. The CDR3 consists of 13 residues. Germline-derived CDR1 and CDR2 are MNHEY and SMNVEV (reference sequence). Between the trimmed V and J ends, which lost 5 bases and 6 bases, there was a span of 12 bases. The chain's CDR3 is CASSIDRADTQYF. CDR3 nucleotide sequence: TGTGCCAGCAGTATAGATAGAGCCGATACGCAGTATTTT.

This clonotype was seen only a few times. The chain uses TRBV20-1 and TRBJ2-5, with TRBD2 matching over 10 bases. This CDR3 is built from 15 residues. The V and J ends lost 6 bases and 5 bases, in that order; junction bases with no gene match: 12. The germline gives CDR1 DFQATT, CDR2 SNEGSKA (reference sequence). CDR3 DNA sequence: TGCAGTGCCAGCGGGGGGGCCAAGTCTTTGGAGACCCAGTACTTC. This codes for CSASGGAKSLETQYF.

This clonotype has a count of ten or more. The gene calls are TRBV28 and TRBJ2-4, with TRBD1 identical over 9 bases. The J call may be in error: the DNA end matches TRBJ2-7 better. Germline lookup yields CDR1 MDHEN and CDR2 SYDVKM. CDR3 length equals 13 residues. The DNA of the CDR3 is TGTGCCAGCAAGACAGGGGGTTTGTACGAGCAGTACTTC. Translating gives CASKTGGLYEQYF.

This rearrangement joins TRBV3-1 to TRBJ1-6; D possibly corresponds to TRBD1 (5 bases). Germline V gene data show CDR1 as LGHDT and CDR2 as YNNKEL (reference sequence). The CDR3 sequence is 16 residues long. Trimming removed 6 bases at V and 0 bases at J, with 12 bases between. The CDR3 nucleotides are TGTGCCAGCAGTCCGGAGGGGCCCTCCTATAATTCACCCCTCCACTTT. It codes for CASSPEGPSYNSPLHF.

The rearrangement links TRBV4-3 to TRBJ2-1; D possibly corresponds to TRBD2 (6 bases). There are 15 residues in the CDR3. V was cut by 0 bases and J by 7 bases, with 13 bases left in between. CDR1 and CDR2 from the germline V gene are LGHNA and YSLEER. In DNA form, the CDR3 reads TGCGCCAGCAGCCAAGATAGCGGCAGGGTGAATGAGCAGTTCTTC. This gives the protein CASSQDSGRVNEQFF.

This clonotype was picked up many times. The CDR3 bases are TGTGCCAGCAGCTTACGGGGCACAAATGAGCAGTTCTTC. As protein: CASSLRGTNEQFF. The chain has TRBV7-2 and TRBJ2-1, with D perhaps TRBD1 or TRBD2 (5 bases each). The CDR3 totals 13 residues. Per the germline V gene, CDR1 is SGHTA and CDR2 is FQGNSA. Trimming shortened V by 2 bases and J by 7 bases, and 9 bases separated the two germline ends.

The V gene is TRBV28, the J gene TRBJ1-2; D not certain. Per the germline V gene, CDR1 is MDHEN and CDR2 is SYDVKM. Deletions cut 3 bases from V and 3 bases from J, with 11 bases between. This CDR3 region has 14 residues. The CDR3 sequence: CASSFPTVYYGYTF. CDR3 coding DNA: TGTGCCAGCAGTTTCCCAACCGTTTACTATGGCTACACCTTC.

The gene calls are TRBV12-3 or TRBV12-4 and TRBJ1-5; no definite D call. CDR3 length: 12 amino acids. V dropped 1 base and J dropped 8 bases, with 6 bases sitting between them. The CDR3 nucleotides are TGTGCCAGCAGTTTAGTACTCGAGCCCCAGCATTTT. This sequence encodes CASSLVLEPQHF.